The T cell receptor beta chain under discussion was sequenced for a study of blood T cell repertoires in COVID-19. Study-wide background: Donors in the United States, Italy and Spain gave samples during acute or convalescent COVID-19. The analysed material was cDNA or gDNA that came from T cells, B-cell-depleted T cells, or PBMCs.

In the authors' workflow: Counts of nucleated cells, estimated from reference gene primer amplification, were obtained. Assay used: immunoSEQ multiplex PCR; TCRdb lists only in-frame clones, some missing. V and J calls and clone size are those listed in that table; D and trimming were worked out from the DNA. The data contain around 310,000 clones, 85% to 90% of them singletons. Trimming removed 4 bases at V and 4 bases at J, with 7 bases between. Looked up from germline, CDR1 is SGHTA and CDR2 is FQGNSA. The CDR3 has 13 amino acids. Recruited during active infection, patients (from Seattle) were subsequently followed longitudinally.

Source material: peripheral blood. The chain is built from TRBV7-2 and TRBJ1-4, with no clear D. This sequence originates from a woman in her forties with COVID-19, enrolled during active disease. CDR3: CASSSGLNEKLFF. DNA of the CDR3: TGTGCCAGCAGCTCAGGCCTTAATGAAAAACTGTTTTTT. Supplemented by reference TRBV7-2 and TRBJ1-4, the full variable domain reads GAGVSQSPSNKVTEKGKDVELRCDPISGHTALYWYRQSLGQGLEFLIYFQGNSAPDKSGLPSDRFSAERTGGSVSTLTIQRTQQEDSAVYLCASSSGLNEKLFFGSGTQLSVL.